These T cell receptor beta chains were read from a single sample in a study of regulatory T cells in long-lasting Graves disease. TCRdb reprocessed the multiplex PCR reads via MiXCR and lists one record per CDR3 protein. The sample contains 600,000 to 650,000 distinct CDR3 sequences, less than 20% of which appear only once. These data were likewise used in another study, on T cells in Graves' hyperthyroidism and ophthalmopathy.

The specimen comprised peripheral blood mononuclear cells (PBMCs), sampled at new diagnosis, from a patient treated with antithyroid drugs. These TCRs come from a woman between 25 and 40 years old with Graves disease. The CDR3 runs from the conserved cysteine through the conserved F or W. For some rows the clone size is stated as once, few or many, or as a class when expanded; others skip it.

clone size	V gene	J gene	CDR3 protein
NA	TRBV7-2	TRBJ2-3	CASSDSQGSTDTQYF
many	TRBV24-1	TRBJ1-5	CATSDLQGNANQPQHF
NA	TRBV30	TRBJ1-1	CAWSVQGVFAEAFF
many	TRBV2	TRBJ1-2	CASSGTEYGYTF
NA	TRBV29-1	TRBJ2-2	CSVHQGPAGTGELFF
NA	TRBV5-5	TRBJ1-1	CASSSPGQGKAFF
NA	TRBV4-1	TRBJ1-2	CASSRDRGIGYTF
once	TRBV20-1	TRBJ1-2	CSASPSRTATNYGYTF
NA	TRBV20-1	TRBJ2-7	CSAKRSGGNSYEQYF
many	TRBV7-3	TRBJ1-2	CASSPDKNYGYTF
few	TRBV19	TRBJ2-5	CASSGIGTGEETQYF
many	TRBV29-1	TRBJ2-1	CSVEARGGLAGEGNEQFF
many	TRBV28	TRBJ1-3	CASSPLDRLSTIYF
few	TRBV29-1	TRBJ2-1	CSVEEPWTSGIYF
NA	TRBV11-2	TRBJ1-6	CASSLQGAQAPLHF
many	TRBV6-1	TRBJ1-4	CASSLRGTNEKLFF
few	TRBV12-3/TRBV12-4	TRBJ2-7	CASSSRGPLSYEQYF
NA	TRBV28	TRBJ2-2	CASSWTAAGELFF
NA	TRBV11-2	TRBJ2-2	CASSLRQRNTGELFF
NA	TRBV7-2	TRBJ2-1	CASLQRGTYNEQFF
NA	TRBV29-1	TRBJ2-1	CSFLSYNEQFF
few	TRBV5-1	TRBJ1-4	CASSLGWDSEKLFF
NA	TRBV12-5	TRBJ2-7	CARGERGF
NA	TRBV5-1	TRBJ2-7	CASSLASGWDTYEQYF
NA	TRBV29-1	TRBJ2-3	CSGVAGVTDTQYF
NA	TRBV29-1	TRBJ1-4	CSVESPGNNEKLFF
many	TRBV12-3/TRBV12-4	TRBJ2-3	CASSLMTGQDTQYF
NA	TRBV3-1	TRBJ2-7	CASSYGTAFYEQYF
few	TRBV9	TRBJ2-7	CASSETGDSYEQYF
few	TRBV4-1	TRBJ1-1	CASSQDLGGMNTEAFF
few	TRBV27	TRBJ1-3	CASRSVSGNTIYF
NA	TRBV20-1	TRBJ2-2	CSASGHMNTGELFF
few	TRBV20-1	TRBJ1-2	CSARGDRSYGYTF
many	TRBV5-5	TRBJ1-5	CASSLAGTENQPQHF
few	TRBV5-1	TRBJ2-7	CASSLAQKGYEQYF
few	TRBV16	TRBJ2-5	CASSQSIIARETQYF
many	TRBV6-1	TRBJ1-5	CASSEMGQINQPQHF
many	TRBV28	TRBJ1-2	CASSSTFRTVASYTF
few	TRBV19	TRBJ2-2	CASATGIGGTGELFF
many	TRBV7-3	TRBJ2-3	CASSFAGTRSDTQYF
NA	TRBV14	TRBJ2-5	CASSLRMIDRLQETQYF
many	TRBV6-5	TRBJ2-1	CASSYKGLGYNEQFF
few	TRBV29-1	TRBJ2-6	CSVAGSGVFSGANVLTF
few	TRBV12-3/TRBV12-4	TRBJ2-7	CASSPQFLAGSAGSYEQYF
few	TRBV2	TRBJ1-2	CASGGQGASNCGYTF
many	TRBV27	TRBJ1-1	CASSLTFDTEAFF
NA	TRBV5-6	TRBJ1-5	CASSRWGDSPRDQPQHF
NA	TRBV15	TRBJ2-6	CATRRQGTPGANVLTF
NA	TRBV29-1	TRBJ2-7	CSVEDSGSQGPYEQYF
many	TRBV12-3/TRBV12-4	TRBJ2-1	CASSLALRYSYNEQFF
many	TRBV11-2	TRBJ2-6	CASSSSPLTGANVLTF